A single sample gave rise to the 19 T cell receptor beta chains below, sequenced in a study of monozygotic twins with inflammatory bowel disease. Each CDR3 protein gets one entry in TCRdb, which reprocessed the 5' RACE reads and gives no DNA. The sample has 300,000 to 450,000 distinct CDR3 sequences. Input material: blood. These receptors all come from a human donor with ulcerative colitis or Crohn's disease, or a healthy co-twin of an affected twin (not recorded which).

The rearrangement uses TRBV21-1 and TRBJ2-7; checking the TCRdb D call of TRBD1 is not possible without DNA. TRBV21-1 is a pseudogene. CDR3 length: 18 residues. The CDR3 region is CASSKDCFQGRRAYEQYF.

The rearrangement links TRBV11-2 to TRBJ2-1; as DNA is missing, the TRBD1 call by TCRdb cannot be tested. Germline values: CDR1 SGHAT, CDR2 FQNNGV. This CDR3 region has 16 residues. The CDR3 protein is CASSLVRARGNNEQFF. Based on the CDR3 plus reference TRBV11-2 and TRBJ2-1, the full variable domain is EAGVAQSPRYKIIEKRQSVAFWCNPISGHATLYWYQQILGQGPKLLIQFQNNGVVDDSQLPKDRFSAERLKGVDSTLKIQPAKLEDSAVYLCASSLVRARGNNEQFFGPGTRLTVL.

The chain employs TRBV2 and TRBJ2-3; with no DNA, the TCRdb D assignment of TRBD1 cannot be verified. Per the germline V gene, CDR1 is SNHLY and CDR2 is FYNNEI. The CDR3 sequence is 13 residues long. CDR3 in amino acids: CASSAGPRFAQYF.

CDR3 region: CASSLTVRSNEQFF. The chain joins TRBV12-3 or TRBV12-4 to TRBJ2-1; TCRdb's D call of TRBD1 is untestable without DNA. The length of the CDR3 is 14 residues.

The V and J genes are TRBV19 and TRBJ2-7; TCRdb picks TRBD1, but there is no DNA to check that call. This CDR3 contains 15 residues. Germline V gene lookup returns CDR1 LNHDA and CDR2 SQIVND (reference sequence). CDR3 residues: CASTLGTGGTYEQYF.

The chain recombines TRBV6-5 with TRBJ1-3; the D gene TCRdb calls, TRBD1, cannot be checked with no DNA. The CDR3 has 17 amino acids. Germline-derived CDR1 and CDR2 are MNHEY and SVGAGI. CDR3 in amino acids: CASSYSDSPYSGNTIYF.

The chain carries TRBV11-2 and TRBJ1-1; as DNA is missing, the TRBD1 call by TCRdb cannot be tested. This CDR3 has 13 amino acids. Germline CDR1 is SGHAT and CDR2 is FQNNGV. CDR3 in amino acids: CASSINPGTEAFF.

J is TRBJ2-7 and V is TRBV7-3; the D call of TRBD1 rests on TCRdb alone, since no DNA is present to check it. The CDR3 has 13 residues. The germline gives CDR1 SGHTA, CDR2 FQGTGA. The CDR3 sequence is CASSQHGTTEQYF. The full variable domain, rest sourced from reference TRBV7-3 and TRBJ2-7, is GAGVSQTPSNKVTEKGKYVELRCDPISGHTALYWYRQSLGQGPEFLIYFQGTGAADDSGLPNDRFFAVRPEGSVSTLKIQRTERGDSAVYLCASSQHGTTEQYFGPGTRLTVT.

The V gene is TRBV5-1, the J gene TRBJ1-5. The CDR3 length is 15 residues. Germline loops: CDR1 SGHRS, CDR2 YFSETQ. CDR3 residues: CASSRYVGNNQPQHF. Combining the CDR3 with reference TRBV5-1 and TRBJ1-5 gives the whole variable domain KAGVTQTPRYLIKTRGQQVTLSCSPISGHRSVSWYQQTPGQGLQFLFEYFSETQRNKGNFPGRFSGRQFSNSRSEMNVSTLELGDSALYLCASSRYVGNNQPQHFGDGTRLSIL.

The V call is TRBV12-3 or TRBV12-4, the J call TRBJ2-2; lacking DNA, the TRBD2 call made by TCRdb goes unchecked. The CDR3 spans 15 residues. The CDR3 region is CASSPGRDYHGELFF.

The chain is built from TRBV11-2 and TRBJ2-5; lacking DNA, the TRBD2 call made by TCRdb goes unchecked. From germline, CDR1 is SGHAT and CDR2 FQNNGV. The CDR3 is 18 residues long. The CDR3 here is CASSLGFMKRGGGETQYF. The full variable domain, rest sourced from reference TRBV11-2 and TRBJ2-5, is EAGVAQSPRYKIIEKRQSVAFWCNPISGHATLYWYQQILGQGPKLLIQFQNNGVVDDSQLPKDRFSAERLKGVDSTLKIQPAKLEDSAVYLCASSLGFMKRGGGETQYFGPGTRLLVL.

J is TRBJ2-2 and V is TRBV10-3. Germline-derived CDR1 and CDR2 are ENHRY and SYGVKD. The CDR3 is made up of 11 amino acids. CDR3 amino acids: CAISADGELFF.

This chain uses TRBV30 with TRBJ1-2; lacking DNA, the TRBD1 call made by TCRdb goes unchecked. Germline values: CDR1 GTSNPN, CDR2 SVGIG (reference sequence). The CDR3 has 13 residues. The CDR3 is CALSPGGNYGYTF.

This chain uses TRBV6-5 with TRBJ2-3; absent DNA, TCRdb's TRBD1 call cannot be checked. The germline CDR1 and CDR2 sequences are MNHEY and SVGAGI. This CDR3 has 17 amino acids. This CDR3 is CASSYSARGTNTDTQYF.

The chain is built from TRBV9 and TRBJ1-2. The CDR3 is 15 amino acids. CDR1 is SGDLS, CDR2 YYNGEE, per germline. The CDR3: CASSVGKTFNYGYTF.

The V gene is TRBV5-1, the J gene TRBJ1-6. Germline V lookup: CDR1 SGHRS, CDR2 YFSETQ. The CDR3 extends over 13 amino acids. CDR3 amino acids: CASSSRPGSPLHF.

The V and J genes are TRBV5-8 and TRBJ2-1; the TCRdb D gene call, TRBD1, has no DNA to confirm it. Germline V gene sequence: CDR1 SGHTS, CDR2 YDEGEE. The CDR3 totals 16 residues. CDR3: CASIRTPGYTGNEQFF.

The chain combines TRBV27 with TRBJ2-1; the TCRdb D gene call, TRBD1, has no DNA to confirm it. The CDR3 consists of 11 residues. Germline CDR1 and CDR2: MNHEY and SMNVEV (reference sequence). The CDR3 sequence is CASSEGNEQFF.

The chain links TRBV11-3 to TRBJ2-2; TCRdb names TRBD1, which stays unverified in the absence of DNA. Germline loops: CDR1 SGHNT, CDR2 YENEEA. CDR3 size: 16 residues. CDR3 residues: CASSPGQGRVAGELFF.